What follows is one T cell receptor beta chain and its context. What it recognizes is unknown. The source of the sample is a study of type 1 regulatory T cells. At the level of the study: T-allo10 is a Tr1-enriched, alloantigen-specific CD4 T cell product made in vitro.

In TCRdb, the reads were re-called with MiXCR into one record per CDR3 protein. The sample has about 42,000 distinct CDR3 sequences; 9.5% to 15% are singletons. Deletions cut 1 base from V and 2 bases from J, with 10 bases between. Germline CDR1 and CDR2: LNHDA and SQIVND (reference sequence). CDR3 size: 15 residues. Study results and limitations: Type 1 regulatory T cells had a more restricted TCR repertoire than non-type 1 regulatory T cells.

The V and J genes are TRBV19 and TRBJ2-3, with D perhaps TRBD2 (6 bases). What was sequenced was cultured non-Tr1 T cells, either the whole culture or a sorted T cell fraction (not recorded which). This TCR came from a human donor in good health. The CDR3 DNA is TGTGCCAGTAGTATAGCCGCGGGACCCACAGATACGCAGTATTTT. Its translation is CASSIAAGPTDTQYF.